Following are 30 T cell receptor beta chains from one sample sequenced in a study of blood T cell repertoires in COVID-19. Measured with immunoSEQ multiplex PCR; TCRdb has only the in-frame clones, and not every one. The data contain around 58,000 clones, 88% of them seen just once; the ten biggest clones take up about 5%. Sequencing was carried out using peripheral blood. These receptors originate from a human donor in a cohort sampled during active COVID-19.

The chain is built from TRBV5-1 and TRBJ2-3; 7 bases align to TRBD1. With 4 bases clipped from V and 4 bases from J, the junction kept 3 bases outside the gene matches. CDR1 is SGHRS and CDR2 is YFSETQ in the germline V gene. The CDR3 runs 13 residues. The CDR3: CASSTTGADTQYF. The CDR3 DNA sequence: TGCGCCAGCAGCACCACAGGGGCAGATACGCAGTATTTT.

In its sample, this clone was seen once. V gene TRBV6-6 combines with J gene TRBJ2-7; unclear D gene. CDR3 length: 11 residues. Germline values: CDR1 MNHNY, CDR2 SVGAGI (reference sequence). Trimming left V 5 bases short and J 3 bases short, with 5 bases between. CDR3 in DNA: TGTGCCAGCAGTCCTAGCTACGAGCAGTACTTC. As protein: CASSPSYEQYF.

This sequence joins TRBV6-5 and TRBJ2-2; D gene unclear. Germline assignment: CDR1 MNHEY and CDR2 SVGAGI. V was shortened by 2 bases and J by 0 bases, with 10 bases between the two germline ends. The CDR3 totals 16 residues. The CDR3 sequence is CASSYRRRTNTGELFF. CDR3 coding DNA: TGTGCCAGCAGTTACCGGAGACGGACGAACACCGGGGAGCTGTTTTTT.

The genes are TRBV5-1 and TRBJ2-3, with no clear D. There are 17 residues in the CDR3. Germline CDR1 SGHRS, CDR2 YFSETQ. Trimming pared 1 base from V and 0 bases from J, leaving 15 bases between. CDR3 nucleotides: TGCGCCAGCAGCTTGTACCCACCAGAGGCTAGCACAGATACGCAGTATTTT. This sequence encodes CASSLYPPEASTDTQYF.

V usage is TRBV10-2 and J usage is TRBJ2-3; TRBD1 matches at 9 bases. The germline CDR1 and CDR2 sequences are WSHSY and SAAADI. J was trimmed by 3 bases and V by 7 bases; bases with no gene match: 5. The CDR3 totals 14 residues. CDR3 sequence reads: CASTGTGLTDTQYF. The CDR3 coding sequence is TGCGCCAGCACCGGGACAGGGTTAACAGATACGCAGTATTTT.

The CDR3 DNA is TGTGCCACCAGCAGAGATAAAGTGGCTAGCGCGGGCGATGAGCAGTTCTTC. The encoded protein is CATSRDKVASAGDEQFF. The chain couples TRBV15 to TRBJ2-1; D perhaps matches TRBD2 (6 bases). The CDR3 sequence is 17 residues long. Germline CDR1 and CDR2: LNHNV and YYDKDF (reference sequence). The V end was cut by 0 bases, the J end by 8 bases, with 20 bases between.

V gene TRBV7-6 combines with J gene TRBJ2-5, with D unclear. Trimming shortened V by 4 bases and J by 0 bases, and 6 bases separated the two germline ends. Germline V lookup: CDR1 SGHVS, CDR2 FNYEAQ. This CDR3 comprises 13 residues. Written as DNA, the CDR3 is TGTGCCAGCAGCTCCAGGTACCAAGAGACCCAGTACTTC. Translation gives CASSSRYQETQYF.

This clone has a handful of counts. The V call is TRBV4-1, the J call TRBJ1-4; weak D call: TRBD1 (6 bases). Germline assignment: CDR1 MGHRA and CDR2 YSYEKL. Trimming removed 4 bases from V and 8 bases from J, with 14 bases in between. This CDR3 spans 14 amino acids. The CDR3 DNA reads as TGCGCCAGCAGCCTTAGACAGGAAGAAGAAAAACTGTTTTTT. As protein: CASSLRQEEEKLFF.

This chain links TRBV7-9 with TRBJ1-4; 9 positions agree with TRBD1. V shed 6 bases, J shed 0 bases, and the junction held 8 bases outside the gene matches. Germline V gene lookup returns CDR1 SEHNR and CDR2 FQNEAQ (reference sequence). CDR3 length equals 17 residues. CDR3 region: CASSPPGQGATNEKLFF. The CDR3 nucleotides are TGTGCCAGCAGTCCTCCGGGACAGGGCGCAACTAATGAAAAACTGTTTTTT.

The V gene is TRBV5-1, the J gene TRBJ2-3; no firm D call. Per germline, CDR1 SGHRS and CDR2 YFSETQ. The V and J ends lost 0 bases and 2 bases respectively, with 4 bases between them. The CDR3 is made up of 13 amino acids. In DNA form, the CDR3 reads TGCGCCAGCAGCTTGGCCTTCACAGATACGCAGTATTTT. It specifies CASSLAFTDTQYF.

The rearrangement joins TRBV18 to TRBJ1-2, with 7 bases fitting TRBD1. The CDR3 totals 16 residues. Germline CDR1 is KGHSH and CDR2 is LQKENI. The V segment lost 3 bases and the J segment 2 bases; nucleotides outside the gene matches: 9. The CDR3 bases are TGTGCCAGCTCACCTACAAACAGGGGAGGCAACTATGGCTACACCTTC. Its translation: CASSPTNRGGNYGYTF.

The chain is built from TRBV4-2 and TRBJ1-6; the D gene is possibly TRBD1 (5 bases). Trimming removed 8 bases from V and 7 bases from J, with 15 bases in between. From germline, CDR1 is LGHNA and CDR2 YNFKEQ. CDR3 length equals 14 residues. The chain's CDR3 is CASAGGHVNSPLHF. CDR3 in DNA: TGTGCCAGCGCCGGCGGACATGTGAATTCACCCCTCCACTTT.

The rearrangement joins TRBV5-1 to TRBJ2-2, with TRBD1 matching over 9 bases. The CDR3 covers 16 residues. Germline values: CDR1 SGHRS, CDR2 YFSETQ. Losses at the gene ends were 4 bases for V and 4 bases for J; bases not matched to a gene: 8. Here the CDR3 reads CASSGSGTGSTGELFF. The CDR3 nucleotides read TGCGCCAGCAGCGGTTCCGGGACAGGGAGCACCGGGGAGCTGTTTTTT.

The chain recombines TRBV4-2 with TRBJ2-7, with D possibly being TRBD1 (5 bases). Germline V gene lookup returns CDR1 LGHNA and CDR2 YNFKEQ. The CDR3 spans 13 residues. V lost 0 bases, J lost 3 bases, and 6 bases lay in between. This CDR3 reads CASSQDRGYEQYF. The CDR3 DNA sequence: TGTGCCAGCAGCCAAGATAGGGGCTACGAGCAGTACTTC.

The V gene is TRBV9, the J gene TRBJ2-3, with TRBD2 matching over 14 bases. V lost 3 bases and J lost 7; bases outside the gene matches: 4. Germline V gene sequence: CDR1 SGDLS, CDR2 YYNGEE. The CDR3 contains 15 residues. CDR3 sequence: CASSATSGGANTQYF. DNA of the CDR3: TGTGCCAGCAGCGCGACTAGCGGGGGGGCGAATACGCAGTATTTT.

The chain links TRBV18 to TRBJ1-5, with D perhaps matching TRBD1 (5 bases). V shed 4 bases and J shed 0 bases, with 13 bases lying between them. CDR1 is KGHSH, CDR2 LQKENI, per germline. The CDR3 is made up of 16 amino acids. CDR3 bases: TGTGCCAGCTCACAATGGACACTTTATAGCAATCAGCCCCAGCATTTT. It is translated as CASSQWTLYSNQPQHF.

V and J are TRBV19 and TRBJ1-5, with 10 nucleotides matching TRBD1. V was clipped by 2 bases and J by 4 bases; unmatched bases: 8. Looked up from germline, CDR1 is LNHDA and CDR2 is SQIVND (reference sequence). The CDR3 is made up of 17 amino acids. Here the CDR3 DNA reads TGTGCCAGTAGTATACCACGGGACAGGGGAAGGAATCAGCCCCAGCATTTT. Translating it yields CASSIPRDRGRNQPQHF.

The rearrangement joins TRBV2 to TRBJ1-5, with 7 nucleotides matching TRBD1. This CDR3 is built from 16 residues. V was pared by 6 bases and J by 14 bases, with 22 bases of the junction left unmatched. Germline loops: CDR1 SNHLY, CDR2 FYNNEI. The CDR3 reads CASRDPGGGRGGTEHF. CDR3 nucleotide sequence: TGTGCCAGCAGGGACCCAGGGGGAGGACGCGGAGGTACGGAGCATTTT.

This chain links TRBV24-1 with TRBJ2-3; TRBD2 agrees at 7 bases. The junction had 15 bases not matched to a gene; V was cut back by 4 bases and J by 3 bases. The CDR3 runs 18 residues. CDR1 and CDR2 (germline): KGHDR, SFDVKD. The CDR3 protein is CATSDLRTSLALTDTQYF. For the CDR3, the DNA is TGTGCCACCAGTGACCTTAGGACTAGTTTGGCCTTGACAGATACGCAGTATTTT.

This chain connects TRBV18 to TRBJ2-7, with 11 nucleotides matching TRBD1. The V gene end was trimmed by 5 bases and the J gene end by 5 bases; junction bases not matched to a gene: 11. The CDR3 contains 16 residues. Germline V gene lookup returns CDR1 KGHSH and CDR2 LQKENI. This chain's CDR3 is CASSSLGTGGSNEQYF. Here the CDR3 DNA reads TGTGCCAGCTCATCCCTGGGGACAGGGGGTTCGAACGAGCAGTACTTC.

J is TRBJ1-2 and V is TRBV3-1 (or the pseudogene TRBV3-2); the D is unclear. This CDR3 comprises 18 residues. Germline CDR1 reads LGHDT; CDR2 reads YNNKEL (reference sequence). V was cut by 1 base and J by 5 bases, with 23 bases left in between. CDR3 loop: CASSQVPGGMTFGYGYTF. The DNA for the CDR3 is TGTGCCAGCAGCCAAGTACCCGGAGGCATGACTTTTGGGTATGGCTACACCTTC.

The V and J genes are TRBV27 and TRBJ1-6; D uncertain. CDR1 and CDR2 (germline): MNHEY, SMNVEV (reference sequence). Trimming shortened V by 3 bases and J by 10 bases, and 16 bases separated the two germline ends. The CDR3 spans 15 residues. The CDR3 DNA sequence: TGTGCCAGCAGTTTTAACTACAACATTGGGTCACCCCTCCACTTT. Protein: CASSFNYNIGSPLHF.

V and J are TRBV5-4 and TRBJ1-6; D gene unclear. Germline-derived CDR1 and CDR2 are SGHNT and YYREEE (reference sequence). V lost 0 bases, J lost 6 bases, and 7 bases lay in between. The CDR3 has 14 amino acids. Here the CDR3 DNA reads TGTGCCAGCAGCTTGGGAGTGCTTAATTCACCCCTCCACTTT. Protein sequence: CASSLGVLNSPLHF.

This clone was seen only once. This sequence joins TRBV25-1 and TRBJ2-4; TRBD2 agrees at 11 bases. Losses at the gene ends were 4 bases for V and 11 bases for J; bases not matched to a gene: 7. The CDR3 consists of 14 residues. Looked up from germline, CDR1 is MGHDK and CDR2 is SYGVNS. CDR3 DNA: TGTGCCAGCAGTGTACCGGGACTAGCGGCTCTTCAGTACTTC. Protein sequence: CASSVPGLAALQYF.

The V gene is TRBV7-2, the J gene TRBJ2-6; D is ambiguous. Germline V lookup: CDR1 SGHTA, CDR2 FQGNSA. Trimming stripped 5 bases from V and 4 bases from J, with 6 bases between. The CDR3 contains 13 residues. DNA of the CDR3: TGTGCCAGCAGCAACTACGGGGCCAACGTCCTGACTTTC. Translated: CASSNYGANVLTF.

The CDR3, as DNA: TGTGCCAGCAGTGAGAGTCACAGGGGGCTTGAACTGTTTTTT. Its translation: CASSESHRGLELFF. V usage is TRBV6-1 and J usage is TRBJ1-4; the match to TRBD1 covers 9 bases. V lost 3 bases and J lost 12; bases outside the gene matches: 8. The CDR3 sequence is 14 residues long. From germline, CDR1 is MNHNS and CDR2 SASEGT.

The rearrangement links TRBV5-4 to TRBJ1-2; TRBD1 aligns across 7 bases. Unmatched junction bases numbered 7, after V lost 4 bases and J lost 7 bases. CDR3 size: 13 residues. CDR1 and CDR2 from the germline V gene are SGHNT and YYREEE (reference sequence). As DNA, the CDR3 is TGTGCCAGCAGCGTTACAGGGGTAGGTGGCTACACCTTC. Translation gives CASSVTGVGGYTF.

This sequence joins TRBV3-1 (or the pseudogene TRBV3-2) and TRBJ1-1; D gene unclear. This CDR3 has 14 residues. V lost 4 bases and J lost 0, with 9 bases in between. The V gene's germline CDR1 is LGHDT and CDR2 YNNKEL (reference sequence). DNA for the CDR3: TGTGCCAGCAGCCTAACAGCGGTGAACACTGAAGCTTTCTTT. This sequence encodes CASSLTAVNTEAFF.

The genes are TRBV7-8 and TRBJ2-5; weak D call: TRBD2 (5 bases). CDR3 length: 15 residues. Per the germline V gene, CDR1 is SGHVS and CDR2 is FQNEAQ. Trimming removed 1 base from V and 5 bases from J, with 14 bases in between. DNA of the CDR3: TGTGCCAGCAGCTTAGGGTTAGCGTGGGGTGAGACCCAGTACTTC. Translation gives CASSLGLAWGETQYF.

The V call is TRBV5-1, the J call TRBJ2-7; D is ambiguous. Trimming stripped 1 base from V and 7 bases from J, with 18 bases between. Germline V CDR1 and CDR2: SGHRS, YFSETQ. The CDR3 is 15 residues long. DNA for the CDR3: TGCGCCAGCAGCTTGATTGCGGTCTCTTCGGCGGAGCAGTACTTC. This encodes CASSLIAVSSAEQYF.